This T cell receptor (beta chain) was recovered during a study of Graves' ophthalmopathy and Graves' hyperthyroidism. The term stable hyperthyroidism indicated an absence of ophthalmopathy within 18 months of follow-up. From RNA, the CDR3 regions of TCR beta chains were amplified and sequenced. Second-round multiplex PCR came after a first-round RT-PCR that employed HTBI primers. TCRdb ran MiXCR on the multiplex PCR reads and lists one entry per CDR3 protein. Of 400,000 or so distinct CDR3 sequences listed, 15% were seen once; the top ten hold about 7%. This clonotype was detected many times. No antigen is known for it. Study-wide findings and caveats: A model built from 13 signatures distinguished ophthalmopathy from stable hyperthyroidism with roughly 90% sensitivity and about 81% specificity.

Germline V lookup: CDR1 SGHAT, CDR2 FQDESV (reference sequence). V was cut by 5 bases and J by 5 bases, with 27 bases left in between. The CDR3 has 18 amino acids. The receptor was derived from a woman between 18 and 29 years old with stable Graves' hyperthyroidism. Sequencing input: peripheral blood. V and J are TRBV11-1 and TRBJ2-5; D unresolved. The chain's CDR3 is CASSLRSSTALDIETQYF. The CDR3 coding sequence is TGTGCCAGCAGCCTACGTTCCTCTACAGCGTTGGATATTGAGACCCAGTACTTC.